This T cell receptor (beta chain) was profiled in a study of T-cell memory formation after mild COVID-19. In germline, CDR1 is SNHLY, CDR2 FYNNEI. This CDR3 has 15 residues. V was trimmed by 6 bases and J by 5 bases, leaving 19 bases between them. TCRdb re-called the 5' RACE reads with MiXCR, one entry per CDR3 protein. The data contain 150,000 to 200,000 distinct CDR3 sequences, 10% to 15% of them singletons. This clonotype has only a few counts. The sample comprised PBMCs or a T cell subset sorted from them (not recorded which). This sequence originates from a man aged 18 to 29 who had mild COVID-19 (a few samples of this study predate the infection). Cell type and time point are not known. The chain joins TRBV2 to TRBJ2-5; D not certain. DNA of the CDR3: TGTGCCAGCAGACCTGACGGGCTAAGGTTGGAGACCCAGTACTTC. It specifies CASRPDGLRLETQYF.